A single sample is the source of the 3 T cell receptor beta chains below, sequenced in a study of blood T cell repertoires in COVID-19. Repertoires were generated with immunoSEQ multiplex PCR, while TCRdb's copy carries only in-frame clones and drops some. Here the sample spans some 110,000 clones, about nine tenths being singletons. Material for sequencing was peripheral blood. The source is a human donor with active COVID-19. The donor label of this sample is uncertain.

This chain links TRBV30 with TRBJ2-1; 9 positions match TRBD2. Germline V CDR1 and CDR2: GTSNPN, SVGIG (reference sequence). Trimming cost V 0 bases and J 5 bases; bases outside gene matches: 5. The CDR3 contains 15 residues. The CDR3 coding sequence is TGTGCCTGGAGTGTGGGGCTAGCGGGAAACAATGAGCAGTTCTTC. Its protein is CAWSVGLAGNNEQFF.

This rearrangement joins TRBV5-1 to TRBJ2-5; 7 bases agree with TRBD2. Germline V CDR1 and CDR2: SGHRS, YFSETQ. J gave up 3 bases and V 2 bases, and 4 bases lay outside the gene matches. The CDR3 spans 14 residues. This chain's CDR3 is CASSFSGLKETQYF. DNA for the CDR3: TGCGCCAGCAGCTTCTCGGGACTAAAAGAGACCCAGTACTTC.

CDR3 protein: CASSPSSGGVDEQFF. The CDR3 DNA is TGTGCCAGCAGTCCATCTAGCGGGGGTGTAGATGAGCAGTTCTTC. This chain joins TRBV6-2 or TRBV6-3 and TRBJ2-1; 10 positions agree with TRBD2. V was clipped by 5 bases and J by 8 bases; unmatched bases: 9. The CDR3 totals 15 residues. Germline V gene lookup returns CDR1 MNHEY and CDR2 SVGEGT.